The next 16 T cell receptor beta chains were all read from a single sample in a study of T cells in localized non-small cell lung cancer. The protocol was immunoSEQ multiplex PCR, while the TCRdb copy is restricted to in-frame clones and leaves out a portion. Of 70,000 to 100,000 clones listed, under 95% were seen once; the top ten hold over 3.5%. The starting material was PBMCs, obtained before any cancer treatment. Receptors originate from a woman between 40 and 69 years old with stage II squamous cell lung carcinoma.

The V and J genes are TRBV5-4 and TRBJ2-5; 11 bases agree with TRBD1. The CDR3 has 16 amino acids. The V gene's germline CDR1 is SGHNT and CDR2 YYREEE (reference sequence). The V and J ends lost 0 bases and 2 bases, in that order; junction bases with no gene match: 3. The CDR3 protein is CASSLAGTGGQETQYF. The CDR3 nucleotides read TGTGCCAGCAGCTTGGCTGGGACAGGGGGGCAAGAGACCCAGTACTTC. Looking up the rest from reference TRBV5-4 and TRBJ2-5 gives the full variable domain: ETGVTQSPTHLIKTRGQQVTLRCSSQSGHNTVSWYQQALGQGPQFIFQYYREEENGRGNFPPRFSGLQFPNYSSELNVNALELDDSALYLCASSLAGTGGQETQYFGPGTRLLVL.

The CDR3 is CASSEGTNQETQYF. The CDR3 DNA sequence: TGTGCCAGCAGTGAAGGGACAAACCAAGAGACCCAGTACTTC. The rearrangement links TRBV6-1 to TRBJ2-5; possible D gene TRBD1, 5 bases. CDR3 size: 14 residues. CDR1 MNHNS and CDR2 SASEGT come from the germline V gene. V was cut by 1 base and J by 0 bases, with 6 bases left in between.

The CDR3 nucleotides are TGTGCCAGTAGTATTGGCAGGGGCGGCGAGCAGTACTTC. As protein: CASSIGRGGEQYF. The rearrangement uses TRBV19 and TRBJ2-7, with D possibly matching TRBD1 (6 bases). CDR3 size: 13 residues. Per germline, CDR1 LNHDA and CDR2 SQIVND (reference sequence). The V gene lost 3 bases and the J gene lost 6 bases, with 12 bases spanning the gap. The full variable domain, with the rest looked up from reference TRBV19 and TRBJ2-7, is DGGITQSPKYLFRKEGQNVTLSCEQNLNHDAMYWYRQDPGQGLRLIYYSQIVNDFQKGDIAEGYSVSREKKESFPLTVTSAQKNPTAFYLCASSIGRGGEQYFGPGTRLTVT.

This chain connects TRBV28 to TRBJ1-5; a possible D gene is TRBD1 (5 bases). Germline assignment: CDR1 MDHEN and CDR2 SYDVKM. The length of the CDR3 is 14 residues. The V and J ends lost 5 bases and 2 bases respectively, with 10 bases between them. CDR3 DNA sequence: TGTGCCAGCAGTGGGGCGTACGGCAATCAGCCCCAGCATTTT. This codes for CASSGAYGNQPQHF. The complete variable domain, with remaining parts taken from reference TRBV28 and TRBJ1-5, reads DVKVTQSSRYLVKRTGEKVFLECVQDMDHENMFWYRQDPGLGLRLIYFSYDVKMKEKGDIPEGYSVSREKKERFSLILESASTNQTSMYLCASSGAYGNQPQHFGDGTRLSIL.

The rearrangement links TRBV29-1 to TRBJ1-3, with 7 bases identical to TRBD1. V lost 7 bases, J lost 0 bases, and 9 bases stayed unmatched. There are 15 residues in the CDR3. Germline CDR1 is SQVTM and CDR2 is ANQGSEA. CDR3 protein: CSALRQGFSGNTIYF. In DNA, the CDR3 is TGCAGCGCCCTCAGACAGGGATTCTCTGGAAACACCATATATTTT.

The CDR3 region is CASSSPYGEQYF. The CDR3 nucleotides are TGTGCCAGCAGTTCCCCGTACGGGGAGCAGTACTTC. The chain carries TRBV6-5 and TRBJ2-7; D unclear. V lost 4 bases to trimming and J lost 7 bases, with 11 bases between them. CDR1 is MNHEY and CDR2 is SVGAGI in the germline V gene. This CDR3 has 12 residues.

Written as DNA, the CDR3 is TGTGCCATCAGTGAGGTTGAAGCTTTCTTT. Amino acid sequence: CAISEVEAFF. The chain combines TRBV10-3 with TRBJ1-1; D is unresolved. Germline CDR1 ENHRY, CDR2 SYGVKD. CDR3 size: 10 residues. V was cut by 2 bases and J by 7 bases, with 2 bases left in between.

The genes are TRBV29-1 and TRBJ2-7; D remains unclear. In germline, CDR1 is SQVTM, CDR2 ANQGSEA. The V end lost 4 bases, the J end lost 3 bases, and 7 bases lay between the germline ends. This CDR3 region has 11 residues. The CDR3 protein is CSVAAVYEQYF. CDR3 nucleotides: TGCAGCGTTGCGGCGGTCTACGAGCAGTACTTC.

The chain couples TRBV19 to TRBJ1-1; tentative D call: TRBD1 (5 bases). V was shortened by 3 bases and J by 3 bases, with 14 bases between the two germline ends. Germline CDR1 reads LNHDA; CDR2 reads SQIVND (reference sequence). The CDR3 is made up of 15 amino acids. DNA for the CDR3: TGTGCCAGTAGTATGTCCGGGGGTTGGGACACTGAAGCTTTCTTT. Protein: CASSMSGGWDTEAFF.

The V call is TRBV5-4, the J call TRBJ2-5; weak D call: TRBD2 (6 bases). The CDR3 runs 13 residues. Germline-derived CDR1 and CDR2 are SGHNT and YYREEE (reference sequence). The V end lost 6 bases, the J end lost 0 bases, and 9 bases lay between the germline ends. The CDR3: CASTEGYQETQYF. The CDR3 DNA reads TGTGCCAGCACGGAGGGGTACCAAGAGACCCAGTACTTC.

The V gene is TRBV5-4, the J gene TRBJ1-2; perhaps TRBD1 as D (6 bases). V lost 5 bases, J lost 3 bases, and 14 bases lay in between. Germline CDR1 reads SGHNT; CDR2 reads YYREEE (reference sequence). The CDR3 consists of 14 residues. The CDR3 nucleotides read TGTGCCAGCAGGACACAGGGAATAGACTATGGCTACACCTTC. Its translation is CASRTQGIDYGYTF. The whole variable domain, remainder taken from reference TRBV5-4 and TRBJ1-2, is ETGVTQSPTHLIKTRGQQVTLRCSSQSGHNTVSWYQQALGQGPQFIFQYYREEENGRGNFPPRFSGLQFPNYSSELNVNALELDDSALYLCASRTQGIDYGYTFGSGTRLTVV.

The chain combines TRBV10-3 with TRBJ2-1; 11 bases align to TRBD2. The CDR3 sequence is 18 residues long. The junction had 5 bases not matched to a gene; V was cut back by 0 bases and J by 1 base. Germline V gives CDR1 ENHRY, CDR2 SYGVKD. This CDR3 reads CAISESTRTSGSYNEQFF. Written as DNA, the CDR3 is TGTGCCATCAGTGAGTCGACCCGGACTAGCGGGTCCTACAATGAGCAGTTCTTC.

This clone has a single count. The J gene is TRBJ2-7, the V gene TRBV14; D unclear. V was cut by 4 bases and J by 0 bases, with 10 bases left in between. The germline gives CDR1 SGHDN, CDR2 FVKESK. The CDR3 contains 14 residues. CDR3 DNA: TGTGCCAGCAGCCCGTGGCCAAACTCCTACGAGCAGTACTTC. It is translated as CASSPWPNSYEQYF.

The chain joins TRBV2 to TRBJ2-6; D possibly corresponds to TRBD2 (5 bases). CDR1 and CDR2 from the germline V gene are SNHLY and FYNNEI. Trimming took off 6 bases at V and 2 bases at J, with 5 bases between the two ends. This CDR3 contains 13 residues. CDR3 protein: CASRGAGANVLTF. The CDR3 nucleotides read TGTGCCAGCAGGGGAGCTGGGGCCAACGTCCTGACTTTC.

Only one count was recorded for this clone. The genes are TRBV19 and TRBJ1-5; no definite D call. The CDR3 is 16 amino acids. Germline loops: CDR1 LNHDA, CDR2 SQIVND (reference sequence). V dropped 1 base and J dropped 0 bases, with 10 bases sitting between them. The CDR3 nucleotides read TGTGCCAGTAGTATAGGAGGTCTTAATAGCAATCAGCCCCAGCATTTT. Translated, it gives CASSIGGLNSNQPQHF.

This clone rates as medium-sized (0.01 to 0.1%). V is TRBV4-1 and J is TRBJ2-5; D uncertain. V was trimmed by 0 bases and J by 4 bases, leaving 0 bases between them. CDR3 size: 11 residues. Germline V gene data show CDR1 as MGHRA and CDR2 as YSYEKL. Here the CDR3 reads CASSQEETQYF. The CDR3 region has the DNA TGCGCCAGCAGCCAAGAAGAGACCCAGTACTTC.